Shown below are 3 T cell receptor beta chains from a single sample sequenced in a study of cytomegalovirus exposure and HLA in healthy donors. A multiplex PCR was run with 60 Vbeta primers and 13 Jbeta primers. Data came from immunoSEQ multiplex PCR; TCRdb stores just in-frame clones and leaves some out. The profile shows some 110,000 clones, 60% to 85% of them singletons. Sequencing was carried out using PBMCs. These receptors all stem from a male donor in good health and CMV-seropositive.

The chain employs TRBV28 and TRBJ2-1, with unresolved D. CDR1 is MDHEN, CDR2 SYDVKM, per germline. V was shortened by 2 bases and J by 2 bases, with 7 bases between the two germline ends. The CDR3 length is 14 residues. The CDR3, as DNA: TGTGCCAGCAGTTTACGCGCTACCTACAATGAGCAGTTCTTC. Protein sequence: CASSLRATYNEQFF.

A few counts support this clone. The CDR3 sequence: CASWTKRTDTQYF. In DNA, the CDR3 is TGTGCCAGCTGGACAAAGAGGACAGATACGCAGTATTTT. V is TRBV28 and J is TRBJ2-3; tentative D call: TRBD1 (5 bases). This CDR3 comprises 13 residues. Trimming cost V 8 bases and J 3 bases, with 12 bases left between them. The germline CDR1 and CDR2 sequences are MDHEN and SYDVKM.

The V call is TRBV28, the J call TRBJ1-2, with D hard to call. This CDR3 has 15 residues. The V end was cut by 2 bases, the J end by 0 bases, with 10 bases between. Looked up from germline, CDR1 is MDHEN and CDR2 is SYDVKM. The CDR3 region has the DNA TGTGCCAGCAGTTTACGTCGAGATTCTAACTATGGCTACACCTTC. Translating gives CASSLRRDSNYGYTF.